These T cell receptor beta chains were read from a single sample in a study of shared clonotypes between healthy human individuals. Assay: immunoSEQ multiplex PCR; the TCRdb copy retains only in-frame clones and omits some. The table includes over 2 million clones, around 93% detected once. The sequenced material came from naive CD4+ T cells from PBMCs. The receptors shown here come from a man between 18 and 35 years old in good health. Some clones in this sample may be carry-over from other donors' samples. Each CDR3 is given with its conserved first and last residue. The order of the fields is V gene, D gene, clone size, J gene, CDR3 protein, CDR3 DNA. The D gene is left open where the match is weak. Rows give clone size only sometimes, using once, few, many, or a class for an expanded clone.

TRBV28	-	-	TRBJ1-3	CASSLVWPPHSRSGNTIYF	TGTGCCAGCAGTTTGGTGTGGCCCCCCCACAGTCGCTCTGGAAACACCATATATTTT
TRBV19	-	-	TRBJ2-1	CASRSSHYNEQFF	TGTGCCAGTAGGTCAAGCCACTACAATGAGCAGTTCTTC
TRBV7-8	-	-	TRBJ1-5	CASSLEAAPFNQPQHF	TGTGCCAGCAGCTTAGAGGCAGCGCCCTTCAATCAGCCCCAGCATTTT
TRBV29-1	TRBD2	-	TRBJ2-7	CSIELMLAETREQYF	TGCAGCATTGAACTTATGCTAGCGGAGACCCGGGAGCAGTACTTC
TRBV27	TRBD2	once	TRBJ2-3	CASSFGRADTQYF	TGTGCCAGCAGTTTCGGGAGGGCAGATACGCAGTATTTT
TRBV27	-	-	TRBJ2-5	CASSSRAVQETQYF	TGTGCCAGCAGTTCCCGGGCGGTGCAAGAGACCCAGTACTTC
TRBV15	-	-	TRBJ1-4	CATSRGTDHEKLFF	TGTGCCACCAGCAGAGGGACGGACCATGAAAAACTGTTTTTT
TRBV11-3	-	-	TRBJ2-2	CASSEGTETTGELFF	TGTGCCAGCAGCGAAGGGACTGAAACCACCGGGGAGCTGTTTTTT
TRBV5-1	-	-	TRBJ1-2	CASSLASAGENGYTF	TGCGCCAGCAGCTTGGCCTCGGCAGGGGAAAATGGCTACACCTTC
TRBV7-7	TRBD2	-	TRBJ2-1	CASSRDRGGEQFF	TGTGCCAGCAGCCGGGATCGGGGAGGGGAGCAGTTCTTC
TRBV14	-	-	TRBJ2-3	CASSQEASRQYF	TGTGCCAGCAGCCAAGAGGCTAGCAGGCAGTATTTT
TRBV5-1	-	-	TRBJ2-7	CASTPGQLPYEQYF	TGCGCCAGCACTCCCGGGCAGCTACCCTACGAGCAGTACTTC
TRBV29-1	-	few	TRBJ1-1	CSVRGATVRAFF	TGCAGCGTCAGGGGCGCAACGGTTAGAGCTTTCTTT
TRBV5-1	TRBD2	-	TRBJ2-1	CASSLTLAEPYNEQFF	TGCGCCAGCAGCTTGACACTAGCGGAGCCCTACAATGAGCAGTTCTTC
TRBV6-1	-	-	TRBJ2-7	CASSTDQNLHYEQYF	TGTGCCAGCAGTACCGACCAGAACCTCCACTACGAGCAGTACTTC
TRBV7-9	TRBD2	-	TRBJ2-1	CASSTSGSSNEQFF	TGTGCCAGCAGCACTAGCGGGAGTTCGAATGAGCAGTTCTTC
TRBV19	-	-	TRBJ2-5	CASSTIQGAETQYF	TGTGCCAGTAGTACGATACAGGGTGCGGAGACCCAGTACTTC
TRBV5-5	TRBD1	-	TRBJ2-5	CASSLFRTGQETQYF	TGTGCCAGCAGCTTGTTCCGGACAGGCCAAGAGACCCAGTACTTC
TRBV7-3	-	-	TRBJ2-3	CASSQTGGADTQYF	TGTGCCAGCAGCCAAACGGGGGGCGCAGATACGCAGTATTTT
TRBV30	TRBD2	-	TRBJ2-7	CAWTLAGGFSYEQYF	TGTGCCTGGACACTAGCGGGAGGGTTTTCCTACGAGCAGTACTTC
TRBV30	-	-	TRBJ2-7	CAWKRTVLLSEQYF	TGTGCCTGGAAGCGGACAGTGTTACTGTCCGAGCAGTACTTC
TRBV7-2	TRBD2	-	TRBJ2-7	CASSTGGSSFYEQYF	TGTGCCAGCAGTACCGGGGGGAGCAGCTTCTACGAGCAGTACTTC
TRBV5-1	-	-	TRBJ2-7	CASSLLRAYEQYF	TGCGCCAGCAGCCTCCTTAGAGCCTACGAGCAGTACTTC
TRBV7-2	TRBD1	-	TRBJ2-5	CASSPDRGHETQYF	TGTGCCAGCAGCCCCGACAGGGGGCACGAGACCCAGTACTTC
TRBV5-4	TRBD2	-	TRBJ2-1	CASSLDSGLAGHNEQFF	TGTGCCAGCAGCTTGGATTCCGGACTAGCGGGGCACAATGAGCAGTTCTTC
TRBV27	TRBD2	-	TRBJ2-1	CASSSGLAGGPPEQFF	TGTGCCAGCAGTTCGGGACTAGCGGGAGGGCCTCCTGAGCAGTTCTTC
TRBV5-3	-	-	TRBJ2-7	CARSPLPLAPQNEQYF	TGTGCCAGAAGCCCTCTGCCCCTAGCGCCTCAGAACGAGCAGTACTTC
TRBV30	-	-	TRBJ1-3	CAWSALGGLGNTIYF	TGTGCCTGGAGTGCCCTGGGGGGACTTGGAAACACCATATATTTT
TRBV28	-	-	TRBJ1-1	CASSLQRGGGREAFF	TGTGCCAGCAGTTTACAGCGCGGGGGGGGCCGTGAAGCTTTCTTT
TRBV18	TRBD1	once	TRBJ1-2	CASTTGGIYGYTF	TGTGCCAGCACGACAGGGGGCATTTATGGCTACACCTTC
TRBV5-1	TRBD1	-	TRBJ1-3	CASSLEGQPTWGNTIYF	TGCGCCAGCAGCTTGGAGGGACAGCCGACGTGGGGAAACACCATATATTTT
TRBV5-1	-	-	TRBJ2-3	CASSLGESPSDTQYF	TGCGCCAGCAGCTTGGGCGAGTCCCCTTCAGATACGCAGTATTTT
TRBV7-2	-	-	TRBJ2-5	CASSPRTPQETQYF	TGTGCCAGCAGCCCCCGGACACCTCAAGAGACCCAGTACTTC
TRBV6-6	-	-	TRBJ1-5	CASSPRGTAEPQHF	TGTGCCAGCAGCCCACGAGGAACCGCGGAGCCCCAGCATTTT
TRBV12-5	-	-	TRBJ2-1	CASGFDGQIYNEQFF	TGTGCTAGTGGTTTTGACGGACAGATCTACAATGAGCAGTTCTTC
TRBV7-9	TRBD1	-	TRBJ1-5	CASSTGTGIGQPQHF	TGTGCCAGCAGCACCGGGACAGGGATAGGTCAGCCCCAGCATTTT
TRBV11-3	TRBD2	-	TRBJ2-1	CASSLPRGGDGDEQFF	TGTGCCAGCAGCTTACCGCGGGGGGGAGATGGTGATGAGCAGTTCTTC
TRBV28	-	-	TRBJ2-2	CASSRTVSTGELFF	TGTGCCAGCAGTCGGACAGTGAGCACCGGGGAGCTGTTTTTT
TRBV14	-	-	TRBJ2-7	CASSQTSYEQYF	TGTGCCAGCAGCCAAACCTCCTACGAGCAGTACTTC
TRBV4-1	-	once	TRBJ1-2	CASCPRVKTNYGYTF	TGCGCCAGCTGCCCTCGTGTCAAGACTAACTATGGCTACACCTTC
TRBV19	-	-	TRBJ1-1	CASSKGGTEAFF	TGTGCCAGTAGTAAAGGGGGCACTGAAGCTTTCTTT
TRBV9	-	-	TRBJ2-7	CASSVDQGTYEQYF	TGTGCCAGCAGCGTAGACCAGGGGACCTACGAGCAGTACTTC
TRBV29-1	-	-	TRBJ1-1	CSVAGRLGASTEAFF	TGCAGCGTTGCCGGGAGGCTGGGGGCGAGCACTGAAGCTTTCTTT
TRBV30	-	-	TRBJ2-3	CAWSNSPDTQYF	TGTGCCTGGAGTAATAGTCCCGATACGCAGTATTTT
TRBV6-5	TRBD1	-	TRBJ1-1	CASRTGRVRSTEAFF	TGTGCCAGCAGGACAGGGCGGGTTCGTTCCACTGAAGCTTTCTTT
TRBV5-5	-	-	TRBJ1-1	CASSFRVNTEAFF	TGTGCCAGCAGCTTCAGGGTGAACACTGAAGCTTTCTTT
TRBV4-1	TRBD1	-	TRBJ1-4	CASRPGTGVEKLFF	TGCGCCAGCCGCCCCGGGACAGGGGTCGAAAAACTGTTTTTT
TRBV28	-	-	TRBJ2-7	CASSPPRGEQYF	TGTGCCAGCAGCCCCCCAAGGGGCGAGCAGTACTTC
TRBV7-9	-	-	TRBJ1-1	CASSLGLSWGGTEAFF	TGTGCCAGCAGCTTAGGTCTCTCTTGGGGAGGCACTGAAGCTTTCTTT
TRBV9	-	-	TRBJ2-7	CASIRGSYEQYF	TGTGCCTCAATCCGGGGCTCTTACGAGCAGTACTTC
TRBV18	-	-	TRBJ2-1	CASSPQGVGYNEQFF	TGTGCCAGCTCACCACAGGGGGTCGGGTACAATGAGCAGTTCTTC
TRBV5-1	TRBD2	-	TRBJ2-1	CASSFERGRTYNEQFF	TGCGCCAGCAGCTTCGAGCGGGGGCGAACTTACAATGAGCAGTTCTTC
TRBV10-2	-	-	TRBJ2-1	CASSERRLSGEQFF	TGCGCCAGCAGTGAGCGCCGTCTATCGGGTGAGCAGTTCTTC
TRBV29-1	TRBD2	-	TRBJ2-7	CSVLAGLSYEQYF	TGCAGCGTTCTAGCGGGACTATCCTACGAGCAGTACTTC
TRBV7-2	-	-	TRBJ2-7	CASSFSGGSSYEQYF	TGTGCCAGCAGCTTCTCTGGTGGGAGCTCCTACGAGCAGTACTTC
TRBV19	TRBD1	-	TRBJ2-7	CASSDWTGGSYEQYF	TGTGCCAGTAGTGACTGGACAGGGGGCTCCTACGAGCAGTACTTC
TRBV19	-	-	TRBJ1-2	CASSTPGVYYGYTF	TGTGCCAGTAGTACCCCCGGGGTTTACTATGGCTACACCTTC
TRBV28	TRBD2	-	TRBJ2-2	CASGLAATITTGELFF	TGTGCCAGCGGGCTAGCGGCAACCATTACAACCGGGGAGCTGTTTTTT
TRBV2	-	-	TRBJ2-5	CATCPEGGTQYF	TGTGCCACCTGCCCGGAGGGGGGGACCCAGTACTTC
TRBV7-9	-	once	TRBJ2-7	CASSLPGSSYEQYF	TGTGCCAGCAGCTTACCCGGGAGCTCCTACGAGCAGTACTTC